The 26 T cell receptor beta chains below all came from one sample that was sequenced in a study of T cells after yellow fever vaccination. TCRdb ran MiXCR on the 5' RACE reads and lists one entry per CDR3 protein. Of hundreds of thousands of distinct CDR3 sequences in the sample, around 6.4% were seen once. Sequencing used PBMCs, obtained 5 days after the yellow fever booster vaccination. The receptors come from a man aged 25 to 45 who received the YFV17D yellow fever vaccine.

This clonotype was counted a few times. The chain is built from TRBV18 and TRBJ2-1; possible D gene TRBD2, 6 bases. The CDR3 is made up of 12 amino acids. Germline CDR1 KGHSH, CDR2 LQKENI. Trimming removed 3 bases at V and 10 bases at J, with 10 bases between. CDR3 residues: CASSPRDSEQFF. The CDR3 nucleotides are TGTGCCAGCTCACCGAGGGACTCAGAGCAGTTCTTC.

This clonotype was seen a handful of times. The chain is built from TRBV29-1 and TRBJ1-3; the D gene is possibly TRBD1 (6 bases). This CDR3 is built from 13 residues. The V gene lost 7 bases and the J gene lost 3 bases, with 13 bases spanning the gap. CDR1 SQVTM and CDR2 ANQGSEA come from the germline V gene. CDR3 coding DNA: TGCAGCGCCGGAGGGGGAAATGGAAACACCATATATTTT. This encodes CSAGGGNGNTIYF.

This clonotype occurred a few times. V usage is TRBV10-3 and J usage is TRBJ2-7; TRBD1 matches at 7 bases. CDR3 length: 14 residues. V gave up 7 bases and J gave up 0 bases; unmatched junction bases: 6. Germline V CDR1 and CDR2: ENHRY, SYGVKD. The CDR3, as DNA: TGTGCCATCAACCGCGACAGGGACTCCTACGAGCAGTACTTC. It codes for CAINRDRDSYEQYF.

This clonotype was found many times. This chain joins TRBV6-1 and TRBJ1-2, with 7 bases that match TRBD1. CDR3 length equals 12 residues. The J segment lost 8 bases and the V segment lost 10 bases, leaving 10 bases of the junction unmatched. CDR1 and CDR2 from the germline V gene are MNHNS and SASEGT. Here the CDR3 reads CATTGTEDGYTF. The CDR3 nucleotides are TGTGCCACTACCGGGACAGAGGACGGCTACACCTTC.

CDR3 DNA sequence: TGCGCCAGCAGCCTTATAGCGAGTTCCTACGAGCAGTACTTC. This codes for CASSLIASSYEQYF. The genes are TRBV5-1 and TRBJ2-7, with D possibly TRBD2 on 5 matching bases. Germline V lookup: CDR1 SGHRS, CDR2 YFSETQ. V lost 4 bases and J lost 1, with 12 bases in between. The length of the CDR3 is 14 residues.

There are many counts of this clonotype. The chain carries TRBV7-2 and TRBJ2-1, with D possibly matching TRBD1 (6 bases). The CDR3 is made up of 15 amino acids. CDR1 SGHTA and CDR2 FQGNSA come from the germline V gene. The ends were cut back, 0 bases at V and 14 bases at J, with 20 bases in the middle. The CDR3 sequence: CASSLATGSGGEKFF. The CDR3 DNA reads as TGTGCCAGCAGCTTAGCTACAGGGAGTGGGGGAGAGAAGTTCTTC. The full variable domain, its missing parts supplied by reference TRBV7-2 and TRBJ2-1, is GAGVSQSPSNKVTEKGKDVELRCDPISGHTALYWYRQSLGQGLEFLIYFQGNSAPDKSGLPSDRFSAERTGGSVSTLTIQRTQQEDSAVYLCASSLATGSGGEKFFGPGTRLTVL.

The rearrangement joins TRBV7-2 to TRBJ1-2; D unresolved. V lost 5 bases and J lost 4, with 14 bases in between. The CDR3 is 14 residues long. Germline assignment: CDR1 SGHTA and CDR2 FQGNSA. The CDR3 is CASSPRPGGYGYTF. DNA for the CDR3: TGTGCCAGCAGCCCCCGACCCGGTGGCTATGGCTACACCTTC. The whole variable domain, filled in from reference TRBV7-2 and TRBJ1-2, reads GAGVSQSPSNKVTEKGKDVELRCDPISGHTALYWYRQSLGQGLEFLIYFQGNSAPDKSGLPSDRFSAERTGGSVSTLTIQRTQQEDSAVYLCASSPRPGGYGYTFGSGTRLTVV.

The chain is built from TRBV5-1 and TRBJ2-1; the D gene is possibly TRBD2 (6 bases). Germline CDR1 reads SGHRS; CDR2 reads YFSETQ. Trimming stripped 0 bases from V and 7 bases from J, with 14 bases between. The CDR3 has 15 amino acids. CDR3 loop: CASSLEEGPRNEQFF. Written as DNA, the CDR3 is TGCGCCAGCAGCTTGGAGGAGGGCCCTCGGAATGAGCAGTTCTTC.

This clonotype came up many times. This chain uses TRBV7-3 with TRBJ2-1; the D is unclear. Trimming removed 5 bases at V and 10 bases at J, with 15 bases between. Germline V gene lookup returns CDR1 SGHTA and CDR2 FQGTGA. The CDR3 runs to 13 residues. Here the CDR3 reads CASSPWAQAEQFF. The CDR3 nucleotides read TGTGCCAGCAGCCCTTGGGCCCAGGCGGAGCAGTTCTTC.

This clonotype was picked up many times. The chain carries TRBV20-1 and TRBJ2-1, with no clear D. This CDR3 has 11 residues. Trimming cost V 6 bases and J 9 bases, with 12 bases left between them. Germline-derived CDR1 and CDR2 are DFQATT and SNEGSKA (reference sequence). CDR3 amino acids: CSASYHGEQFF. The CDR3 DNA is TGCAGTGCCAGTTATCACGGTGAGCAGTTCTTC.

This clonotype was seen a handful of times. The J gene is TRBJ2-5, the V gene TRBV11-2, with 8 bases aligning to TRBD2. V lost 4 bases, J lost 2 bases, and 15 bases stayed unmatched. This CDR3 is 18 amino acids long. CDR1 and CDR2 (germline): SGHAT, FQNNGV. The CDR3 spells CASSSMMGVGRAQETQYF. CDR3 coding DNA: TGTGCCAGCAGCTCAATGATGGGGGTCGGGAGGGCTCAAGAGACCCAGTACTTC.

The table lists this clonotype with many counts. The chain uses TRBV25-1 and TRBJ2-4; D perhaps matches TRBD1 (7 bases). Trimming stripped 3 bases from V and 7 bases from J, with 19 bases between. Germline V gives CDR1 MGHDK, CDR2 SYGVNS. The CDR3 spans 16 residues. CDR3 sequence: CASSDSPARGENIQYF. The CDR3 DNA sequence: TGTGCCAGCAGTGATTCCCCGGCCAGGGGGGAGAACATTCAGTACTTC.

This sequence joins TRBV29-1 and TRBJ2-5; D is undetermined. Trimming left V 4 bases short and J 0 bases short, with 12 bases between. Germline V gives CDR1 SQVTM, CDR2 ANQGSEA. This CDR3 spans 14 amino acids. CDR3 DNA sequence: TGCAGCGTTGGGGTTGGCGGCAACCAAGAGACCCAGTACTTC. Its translation: CSVGVGGNQETQYF.

This clonotype occurred a few times. The chain links TRBV7-2 to TRBJ2-3; no clear D gene. The CDR3 sequence is 15 residues long. CDR1 and CDR2 (germline): SGHTA, FQGNSA. The V and J ends lost 1 base and 3 bases respectively, with 11 bases between them. CDR3 sequence reads: CASSLDLRKTDTQYF. For the CDR3, the DNA is TGTGCCAGCAGCTTAGACTTACGTAAGACAGATACGCAGTATTTT. The full variable domain, with the rest looked up from reference TRBV7-2 and TRBJ2-3, is GAGVSQSPSNKVTEKGKDVELRCDPISGHTALYWYRQSLGQGLEFLIYFQGNSAPDKSGLPSDRFSAERTGGSVSTLTIQRTQQEDSAVYLCASSLDLRKTDTQYFGPGTRLTVL.

The V call is TRBV7-9, the J call TRBJ2-7, with D uncertain. The CDR3 extends over 14 amino acids. V lost 5 bases and J lost 2, with 13 bases in between. Germline CDR1 and CDR2: SEHNR and FQNEAQ (reference sequence). The CDR3 reads CASSPRYTTYEQYF. The CDR3 DNA reads TGTGCCAGCAGCCCCCGTTACACCACCTACGAGCAGTACTTC.

This rearrangement joins TRBV24-1 to TRBJ2-6; D is undetermined. V was clipped by 3 bases and J by 4 bases, with 9 bases between them. Germline V gene sequence: CDR1 KGHDR, CDR2 SFDVKD. The CDR3 is 15 residues long. The CDR3 nucleotides read TGTGCCACCAGTGATCGACAAAGCGGGGCCAACGTCCTGACTTTC. This sequence encodes CATSDRQSGANVLTF.

Many counts were recorded for this clonotype. J is TRBJ2-1 and V is TRBV27; TRBD2 aligns across 8 bases. Germline-derived CDR1 and CDR2 are MNHEY and SMNVEV (reference sequence). The CDR3 covers 16 residues. The V and J ends lost 5 bases and 5 bases, in that order; junction bases with no gene match: 11. The CDR3 protein is CASSPLGAGANNEQFF. DNA of the CDR3: TGTGCCAGCAGTCCCCTAGGAGCGGGAGCTAACAATGAGCAGTTCTTC.

The gene calls are TRBV27 and TRBJ2-7; 7 bases match TRBD1. V lost 5 bases to trimming and J lost 3 bases; unmatched junction nucleotides: 13. This CDR3 is built from 16 residues. Germline V gives CDR1 MNHEY, CDR2 SMNVEV (reference sequence). The DNA for the CDR3 is TGTGCCAGCAGTCCTAACCCGACAGGGCTTGGCTACGAGCAGTACTTC. This gives the protein CASSPNPTGLGYEQYF.

The table lists this clonotype with many counts. DNA of the CDR3: TGCGCCAGCAGCCCAAGGACAGGAGACAATGAGCAGTTCTTC. This gives the protein CASSPRTGDNEQFF. This chain uses TRBV4-3 with TRBJ2-1; 7 nucleotides agree with TRBD1. CDR1 and CDR2 from the germline V gene are LGHNA and YSLEER. The CDR3 contains 14 residues. The V segment lost 4 bases and the J segment 5 bases; nucleotides outside the gene matches: 5.

This clonotype appeared many times. The chain joins TRBV27 to TRBJ1-4; 7 nucleotides match TRBD1. V dropped 5 bases and J dropped 2; count of bases not matched to a gene: 5. The CDR3 extends over 15 amino acids. The germline CDR1 and CDR2 sequences are MNHEY and SMNVEV (reference sequence). CDR3 nucleotide sequence: TGTGCCAGCAGTAGAAGGACAGGCACTAATGAAAAACTGTTTTTT. Its translation is CASSRRTGTNEKLFF.

This clonotype showed up just a few times. V and J are TRBV15 and TRBJ2-1; D may be TRBD1 or TRBD2 (5 bases each). Germline CDR1 reads LNHNV; CDR2 reads YYDKDF (reference sequence). The V end lost 2 bases, the J end lost 0 bases, and 20 bases lay between the germline ends. The length of the CDR3 is 19 residues. The CDR3, as DNA: TGTGCCACCAGCAGATTTACCTCCCCGGGACCGGGCTCCTACAATGAGCAGTTCTTC. Its protein product is CATSRFTSPGPGSYNEQFF.

The table lists this clonotype with a few counts. This chain joins TRBV28 and TRBJ2-7, with D tentatively TRBD2 (5 bases). This CDR3 has 12 amino acids. The germline gives CDR1 MDHEN, CDR2 SYDVKM. The germline V and J ends were trimmed by 6 bases and 3 bases, with 9 bases remaining between them. The DNA for the CDR3 is TGTGCCAGCAGGACGGCGGGCTACGAGCAGTACTTC. Translated, it gives CASRTAGYEQYF.

In its sample, this clonotype was seen a few times. V usage is TRBV28 and J usage is TRBJ2-7; TRBD2 aligns across 12 bases. The CDR3 covers 15 residues. Trimming removed 5 bases from V and 2 bases from J; junction bases left unmatched: 4. The germline V gene encodes CDR1 MDHEN and CDR2 SYDVKM. The CDR3 sequence: CASSKGLAGPYEQYF. CDR3 DNA: TGTGCCAGCAGTAAGGGACTAGCGGGCCCCTACGAGCAGTACTTC.

V gene TRBV29-1 combines with J gene TRBJ2-7; TRBD1 or TRBD2 may be the D gene (6 bases each). The V end lost 6 bases, the J end lost 6 bases, and 21 bases lay between the germline ends. CDR1 is SQVTM and CDR2 is ANQGSEA in the germline V gene. The CDR3 runs 14 residues. Here the CDR3 DNA reads TGCAGCGTGACCGGACAGTGGGGGGTGGGCGAGCAGTACTTC. Translated, it gives CSVTGQWGVGEQYF.

There are many counts of this clonotype. V is TRBV6-5 and J is TRBJ2-3, with D hard to call. Per the germline V gene, CDR1 is MNHEY and CDR2 is SVGAGI. The ends were cut back, 4 bases at V and 8 bases at J, with 19 bases in the middle. CDR3 length equals 15 residues. For the CDR3, the DNA is TGTGCCAGCAGTTCGCGACGGGCACTTTCGGGTACGCAGTATTTT. Encoded protein: CASSSRRALSGTQYF.

This clonotype was picked up many times. This chain connects TRBV6-5 to TRBJ2-1; TRBD2 is a possible D gene (5 bases). This CDR3 contains 12 residues. Germline CDR1 MNHEY, CDR2 SVGAGI. Trimming took 6 bases from V and 9 from J, leaving 12 bases between them. The CDR3 nucleotides read TGTGCCAGCAGGTTGACTACTGGTGAGCAGTTCTTC. It yields the protein CASRLTTGEQFF.